One TCR beta chain is described in this entry. The target of this receptor is not known. No much larger clonotype is one base removed from it; base qualities were not supplied. V ends up 4 bases short and J 6 bases short, with an unmatched junction base count of 14. Reading from cysteine to phenylalanine, the CDR3 counts 17 amino acids. The retained sequence is limited to the CDR3, 51 bases, with the frame set at the first base. Looking up the germline V gene yields CDR1 SGHDT and CDR2 YYEEEE. These data belong to a study of shared clonotypes between healthy human individuals (dated by TCRdb to about 2020). Notes on the research overall: The cohort included a few men and a couple of women between 18 and 49 years of age. Libraries were prepared and TCR repertoires were sequenced by different laboratories using diverse techniques, in order to increase sequencing depth and limit assay-specific biases. To estimate repertoire size and how much clonotype sharing occurs between individuals, the study deeply sequenced the blood TCR repertoires of five healthy adults. For each donor, three plates each were used for CD4 naive and CD4 memory, two plates were used for CD8 naive, and one plate was used for CD8 memory. Between about 0.94 and 8.9 billion PBMCs per donor were obtained by leukapheresis. The investigation overall reported the following: Naive subsets generally had larger estimated clonotype richness than memory subsets did. Higher generation probabilities were observed for clonotypes shared by all four sorted-subset donors than for non-shared clonotypes. Pairwise subsampling led to the expectation that sequencing depth would affect the degree of clonotype sharing among donors. Incomplete sequencing was indicated by rarefaction of sorted-subset datasets, despite the large sequencing depth. Because the study included a small number of donors, the genetic and exposure-history diversity represented was limited. Sampling was limited to blood, and TCR repertoires in tissue likely differ from TCR repertoires in blood. Sharing across a few donors was observed for about 4.8% of naive CD4, less than 4% of naive CD8, 2.3% of memory CD4, and approximately 0.41% of memory CD8 clonotypes.

TCR CDR3 regions were amplified from genomic DNA by multiplex PCR using the deep immunoSEQ assay. For each cell subset, the extracted genomic DNA was distributed evenly across all wells of several immunoSEQ 96-well plates, and each plate served as one replicate. For sorted subsets, each replicate PCR was loaded with about 0.2 ug genomic DNA, equivalent to approximately 33,000 T cell genomes. Purified libraries were measured with a Qubit 3.0 fluorometer, size-checked on a Bioanalyzer 2100, and measured again with the KAPA Library Quantification kit. Every immunoSEQ 96-well plate was sequenced on a separate single-read 150-cycle Illumina NextSeq 550 flow cell. Under the source paper's analysis protocol: The immunoSEQ output contained only junctional sequences without quality scores, so filtering could not match that applied to full-length reads. Sequences were annotated with PyIR, a Python wrapper for IgBLAST v1.9, and V/J genes and CDR3 were assigned using IMGT germline references. Reads were filtered out if the reads had weak V/J assignments (E-value above 1e-6), no CDR3, stop codons, out-of-frame junctions, or ambiguous translated residues. V3J clonotypes were defined as sequences sharing an identical inferred V gene, J gene, and CDR3 amino acid sequence. Percentage overlap between repertoires was calculated by dividing the number of shared unique clonotypes by the size of the smaller repertoire. Three approaches were used to assess repertoire richness: RTK rarefaction, the Chao1 estimator, and Recon v2.1 estimates of unobserved clonotypes. For all TCRbeta clonotypes obtained by the gDNA method from a few donors, generation probabilities were computed with OLGA. What TCRdb holds here is the immuneACCESS table cut down to in-frame rearrangements. Part of the clones is not present; checked against another copy, under half of the missing clones reflect an unresolved V gene, and the others are unexplained. V and J calls and clone size are as listed in that table; D and trimming were resolved from the DNA. The table for this sample lists 1,400,000 or so clones; about 98.5% of them were counted only once. The biggest ten clones account for approximately 0.38% of the sample.

The donors were healthy, HIV-negative adults who had no recently reported acute infections or vaccinations. Only Caucasian adults living in Nashville, Tennessee, USA were represented among the donors. Magnetic negative selection was used to enrich CD4+ T cells, after which naive cells were positively selected on CD45RA and the negative fraction became the memory subset. Blood was collected by leukapheresis, and PBMCs were isolated by Ficoll-Histopaque density gradient centrifugation and then cryopreserved in liquid nitrogen vapor phase. Analytical flow cytometry was used to check the purity and quantity of each magnetically sorted T cell population. Genomic DNA was isolated from each sorted fraction and quantified by UV absorbance on a Nanodrop 2000c.

The rearrangement joined TRBV5-6 to TRBJ2-4, and TRBD2 aligns with 9 junction nucleotides. The receptor was derived from a man younger than 40 in good health. Source material: naive CD4+ T cells sorted from blood. This sample's cell subset or site label indicates: CD45RA+ positively selected. The nucleotide sequence is TGTGCCAGCAGCCCCTACGGGGGGCGGGAGGGCCTAAACATTCAGTACTTC. It encodes CASSPYGGREGLNIQYF.